A selection of T cell receptor beta chains follows, all from one sample in a study of graft-versus-host responses after intestinal transplantation. Only in-frame clones appear in the TCRdb table, and some are missing; sequencing was by immunoSEQ multiplex PCR. The sample consists of around 77,000 clones, about 94% of them appearing once. No antigen has been identified for these receptors. The specimen comprised unstimulated CD8+ T cells sorted from spleen or lymph node cells, sampled before intestinal transplant. Receptors originate from a human donor who received an intestinal transplant. Each CDR3 is given with its conserved first and last residue. D genes are given only for firm matches. Size values are once, few and many counts, or a class for expanded clones, and some rows have none.

clone_size d_call j_call v_call cdr3_aa cdr3_nt
NA NA TRBJ2-7 TRBV29-1 CSVEVPRSEQYF TGCAGCGTTGAGGTTCCGAGATCCGAGCAGTACTTC
NA NA TRBJ1-2 TRBV28 CASSLGNYGYTF TGTGCCAGCAGTTTAGGGAACTATGGCTACACCTTC
NA NA TRBJ1-2 TRBV27 CAIPTIPPCLYTF TGTGCCATTCCGACGATCCCCCCATGCTTATACACCTTC
NA NA TRBJ2-5 TRBV4-1 CASSDHPETQYF TGCGCCAGCAGCGACCACCCAGAGACCCAGTACTTC
NA NA TRBJ2-1 TRBV5-1 CATRGSGLYNEQFF TGCGCCACCCGTGGTAGTGGCCTTTACAATGAGCAGTTCTTC
NA TRBD2 TRBJ2-7 TRBV6-5 CASKPGLAAYEQYF TGTGCCAGCAAGCCTGGACTAGCGGCCTACGAGCAGTACTTC
NA NA TRBJ1-1 TRBV28 CASSFGDMNTEAFF TGTGCCAGCAGTTTTGGGGACATGAACACTGAAGCTTTCTTT
NA NA TRBJ2-7 TRBV11-3 CASSSDSYEQYF TGTGCCAGCAGCTCGGACAGCTACGAGCAGTACTTC
NA NA TRBJ2-1 TRBV7-9 CASSPSMAGTKTNEQFF TGTGCCAGCAGCCCAAGTATGGCGGGAACGAAGACCAATGAGCAGTTCTTC
NA NA TRBJ1-1 TRBV9 CASSLNSLGQNTEAFF TGTGCCAGCAGCCTAAACTCATTGGGTCAGAACACTGAAGCTTTCTTT
NA NA TRBJ1-2 TRBV9 CASSVGSGIIGYGYTF TGTGCCAGCAGCGTAGGTTCTGGCATCATAGGATATGGCTACACCTTC
NA NA TRBJ1-1 TRBV30 CAWSSGMNTEAFF TGTGCCTGGAGCTCCGGGATGAACACTGAAGCTTTCTTT
NA TRBD1 TRBJ2-6 TRBV5-4 CASSEPDRDGANVLTF TGTGCCAGCAGCGAACCGGACAGGGACGGGGCCAACGTCCTGACTTTC
NA NA TRBJ2-1 TRBV7-8 CASSLERMIWEQFF TGTGCCAGCAGCTTAGAAAGAATGATCTGGGAGCAGTTCTTC
NA TRBD1 TRBJ1-6 TRBV2 CASSEPLRGLENSPLHF TGTGCCAGCAGTGAACCCCTCAGGGGGCTGGAAAATTCACCCCTCCACTTT
NA TRBD2 TRBJ2-2 TRBV4-1 CASSQDPGLAFANTGELFF TGCGCCAGCAGCCAAGACCCGGGACTAGCATTCGCGAACACCGGGGAGCTGTTTTTT
NA NA TRBJ1-2 TRBV5-1 CASSLVTRRFGYTF TGCGCCAGCAGCTTGGTGACCAGACGCTTTGGCTACACCTTC
NA NA TRBJ2-7 TRBV6-6 CASSWSGEVPPGQYF TGTGCCAGCAGTTGGAGTGGGGAAGTCCCCCCGGGGCAGTACTTC
few NA TRBJ2-7 TRBV19 CASSISGLSYEQYF TGTGCCAGTAGTATCTCCGGGCTCTCCTACGAGCAGTACTTC
NA TRBD2 TRBJ2-1 TRBV2 CASSAFAGTRGNNEQFF TGTGCCAGCAGTGCTTTCGCCGGGACTAGGGGAAACAATGAGCAGTTCTTC
NA NA TRBJ2-7 TRBV7-3 CASSPQGGYEQYF TGTGCCAGCAGCCCGCAGGGGGGCTACGAGCAGTACTTC
NA TRBD1 TRBJ2-1 TRBV19 CASSIAPDRVIYNEQFF TGTGCCAGTAGTATAGCCCCGGACAGGGTGATTTACAATGAGCAGTTCTTC
NA TRBD1 TRBJ2-7 TRBV7-8 CASSQGQGATYEQYF TGTGCCAGCAGCCAGGGACAGGGGGCTACCTACGAGCAATACTTC
NA NA TRBJ2-1 TRBV11-3 CASSARTSNNEQFF TGTGCCAGCAGCGCAAGGACAAGCAACAATGAGCAGTTCTTC
NA NA TRBJ2-5 TRBV7-7 CASSPNRQAHLRETQYF TGTGCCAGCAGCCCCAATCGACAGGCTCACTTGCGAGAGACCCAGTACTTC
NA NA TRBJ2-7 TRBV11-2 CASSLVVGGAHEQYF TGTGCCAGCAGCTTAGTAGTCGGGGGAGCTCACGAGCAGTACTTC
NA TRBD1 TRBJ1-5 TRBV6-6 CASGQGEPQHF TGTGCCAGCGGACAGGGGGAGCCCCAGCATTTT
NA TRBD1 TRBJ2-7 TRBV7-6 CASSYRDRPYEQYF TGTGCCAGCAGCTACCGGGACAGACCCTACGAGCAGTACTTC
NA NA TRBJ2-2 TRBV19 CASSITDLAGELFF TGTGCCAGTAGTATCACCGACCTGGCCGGGGAGCTGTTTTTT
NA TRBD1 TRBJ1-5 TRBV10-2 CATAMDRGGMSNQPQHF TGCGCCACCGCAATGGACAGGGGGGGCATGAGCAATCAGCCCCAGCATTTT
NA NA TRBJ2-3 TRBV5-6 CASSQFTDTQYF TGTGCCAGCAGTCAGTTCACAGATACGCAGTATTTT
NA NA TRBJ2-7 TRBV7-2 CASSRGPGRVYEQYF TGTGCCAGCAGCCGGGGGCCAGGGAGAGTTTACGAGCAGTACTTC
once TRBD1 TRBJ1-4 TRBV9 CASSSGGLGNEKLFF TGTGCCAGCAGCTCAGGGGGGCTGGGGAATGAAAAACTGTTTTTT
NA NA TRBJ2-5 TRBV6-5 CASSQTGPHQETQYF TGTGCCAGCAGTCAAACGGGGCCGCACCAAGAGACCCAGTACTTC
NA TRBD2 TRBJ2-2 TRBV2 CASSGETSGRADTGELFF TGTGCCAGCAGTGGTGAGACTAGCGGGAGGGCGGACACCGGGGAGCTGTTTTTT
NA TRBD2 TRBJ2-7 TRBV10-2 CASSDSSGRAYEQYF TGCGCCAGCAGTGATTCTAGCGGGAGGGCCTACGAGCAGTACTTC
NA NA TRBJ2-1 TRBV19 CASSIPFSYNEQFF TGTGCCAGTAGTATACCGTTCTCCTACAATGAGCAGTTCTTC
NA NA TRBJ2-6 TRBV6-4 CASSDISGANVLTF TGTGCCAGCAGTGACATCTCTGGGGCCAACGTCCTGACTTTC
NA NA TRBJ1-1 TRBV12-2 CASRLAEANTEAFF TGTGCAAGTCGCTTAGCGGAGGCGAACACTGAAGCTTTCTTT
NA NA TRBJ2-1 TRBV4-1 CASSQERPAGSYNEQFF TGCGCCAGCAGCCAAGAAAGGCCGGCTGGCTCCTACAATGAGCAGTTCTTC
NA NA TRBJ2-2 TRBV4-1 CASSPLWGSNTGELFF TGCGCCAGCAGCCCTTTATGGGGGTCAAACACCGGGGAGCTGTTTTTT
NA NA TRBJ2-7 TRBV30 CAWSGGYEQYF TGTGCCTGGAGTGGCGGCTACGAGCAGTACTTC
NA NA TRBJ2-7 TRBV28 CASSYMGPSYEQYF TGTGCCAGCAGTTATATGGGCCCCTCCTACGAGCAGTACTTC
once NA TRBJ1-6 TRBV6-1 CASSEVGRPSLHF TGTGCCAGCAGTGAGGTGGGGAGGCCCAGCCTCCACTTT
NA NA TRBJ2-3 TRBV27 CASSLGGPTDTQYF TGTGCCAGCAGTTTAGGCGGTCCCACAGATACGCAGTATTTT
once TRBD2 TRBJ2-1 TRBV13 CASSRTSTEQFF TGTGCCAGCTCTCGGACTAGCACTGAGCAGTTCTTC